Listed here are 21 T cell receptor beta chains from one sample, sequenced in a study of molecular identifiers for immune sequencing clone quantification (dated by TCRdb to between 2018 and 2020). The library relied on PCR. Sequencing took place on an Illumina HiSeq 4000. TCRdb reworked the public reads: Q25 trimming with fastp, MiXCR clone assembly, productive beta chains retained. Under each unique CDR3 protein, matching rows form one entry showing the most common genes and DNA. The sample table records more than 250,000 distinct CDR3 sequences; over 20% of these occur just once. Approximately 0.8% of the sample comes from the top ten. The sequenced material came from naive CD8+ T cells from blood, with Jurkat cell RNA spiked in. Interpreted using the paper, the cell subset or site label stands for: FACS-sorted CD8+CD4-CCR7+CD45RA+ naive T cells. Source of these receptors: a human donor in good health. Some libraries in this study had Jurkat cell RNA spiked in.

This clonotype was detected many times. The chain links TRBV2 to TRBJ2-7; D is unresolved. V was shortened by 4 bases and J by 4 bases, with 11 bases between the two germline ends. The CDR3 consists of 13 residues. Germline V gene sequence: CDR1 SNHLY, CDR2 FYNNEI. CDR3 amino acids: CASSVRGRYEQYF. In nucleotides, the CDR3 is TGTGCCAGCAGTGTTAGAGGTCGGTACGAGCAGTACTTC.

About this clonotype itself: This may arise from a read error, as a much more abundant clone is one base away. The J gene is TRBJ2-5, the V gene TRBV7-2; D unresolved. Germline lookup yields CDR1 SGHTA and CDR2 FQGNSA. The V end was cut by 7 bases, the J end by 4 bases, with 16 bases between. The CDR3 is 14 residues long. The CDR3 here is CASTAVGFRETQYF. The CDR3, as DNA: TGTGCCAGCACCGCCGTCGGCTTCAGAGAGACCCAGTACTTC.

This clonotype was observed a handful of times. The J gene is TRBJ1-4, the V gene TRBV12-3 or TRBV12-4; no firm D call. The CDR3 consists of 13 residues. Trimming left V 5 bases short and J 4 bases short, with 8 bases between. CDR3 amino acids: CASSEEFNEKLFF. The CDR3 DNA sequence: TGTGCCAGCAGTGAGGAATTTAATGAAAAACTGTTTTTT.

This chain connects TRBV7-9 to TRBJ2-5; D unresolved. Germline values: CDR1 SEHNR, CDR2 FQNEAQ (reference sequence). Trimming took off 5 bases at V and 1 base at J, with 14 bases between the two ends. The CDR3 contains 15 residues. The CDR3 DNA follows: TGTGCCAGCAGCCGGAGCGTAGGTTTCCAAGAGACCCAGTACTTC. This codes for CASSRSVGFQETQYF.

This clonotype was observed many times. The J gene is TRBJ2-7, the V gene TRBV7-9; 8 bases fit TRBD1. Germline CDR1 reads SEHNR; CDR2 reads FQNEAQ (reference sequence). The CDR3 spans 12 residues. With 6 bases clipped from V and 6 bases from J, the junction kept 4 bases outside the gene matches. Here the CDR3 DNA reads TGTGCCAGCAGTCATGGACAGGGCGAGCAGTACTTC. This gives the protein CASSHGQGEQYF.

Many counts were recorded for this clonotype. V gene TRBV6-2 or TRBV6-3 combines with J gene TRBJ2-1, with 8 bases lining up with TRBD1. Germline CDR1 MNHEY, CDR2 SVGEGT. V lost 7 bases to trimming and J lost 7 bases; unmatched junction nucleotides: 3. The CDR3 loop spans 12 amino acids. Here the CDR3 DNA reads TGTGCCAGCACCAGGGGGCGGAATGAGCAGTTCTTC. Translating gives CASTRGRNEQFF.

This clonotype came up many times. V and J are TRBV7-9 and TRBJ2-1; 10 bases map to TRBD2. The CDR3 sequence is 16 residues long. The germline V gene encodes CDR1 SEHNR and CDR2 FQNEAQ (reference sequence). V dropped 2 bases and J dropped 7; count of bases not matched to a gene: 8. CDR3 bases: TGTGCCAGCAGCTTATCCGCTAGCGGGAGTAGAAATGAGCAGTTCTTC. It encodes CASSLSASGSRNEQFF.

In this sample, this clonotype turned up a few times. This chain connects TRBV27 to TRBJ1-1; D may be TRBD1 (5 bases). The CDR3 totals 13 residues. Germline V gives CDR1 MNHEY, CDR2 SMNVEV (reference sequence). V was trimmed by 6 bases and J by 3 bases, leaving 11 bases between them. For the CDR3, the DNA is TGTGCCAGCAGCTGGGGGTTCCACACTGAAGCTTTCTTT. It translates to CASSWGFHTEAFF.

On this clonotype itself: A much more abundant neighbour one base away suggests this may be a read error. The chain uses TRBV20-1 and TRBJ2-1; D ambiguous. V was clipped by 1 base and J by 9 bases, with 10 bases between them. The CDR3 sequence is 12 residues long. CDR1 DFQATT and CDR2 SNEGSKA come from the germline V gene (reference sequence). CDR3 region: CSARGSFGEQFF. In DNA, the CDR3 is TGCAGTGCTAGAGGTAGTTTCGGTGAGCAGTTCTTC.

In this sample, this clonotype turned up many times. The chain employs TRBV7-9 and TRBJ2-7; tentatively, D is TRBD2 (5 bases). This CDR3 spans 13 amino acids. CDR1 is SEHNR, CDR2 FQNEAQ, per germline (reference sequence). V gave up 7 bases and J gave up 6 bases, with 16 bases separating them. In nucleotides, the CDR3 is TGTGCCAGCACCCTGCCGGGGTACGGCGAGCAGTACTTC. Translated, it gives CASTLPGYGEQYF.

In this sample, this clonotype turned up many times. The V and J genes are TRBV4-1 and TRBJ1-1; no reliable D call. Germline assignment: CDR1 MGHRA and CDR2 YSYEKL. V dropped 1 base and J dropped 1 base, with 10 bases sitting between them. There are 15 residues in the CDR3. This CDR3 is CASSQGANSNTEAFF. Here the CDR3 DNA reads TGCGCCAGCAGCCAAGGGGCGAACTCGAACACTGAAGCTTTCTTT.

For this clonotype: Since a much larger clone is just one base distant, this may be a read error. This chain connects TRBV27 to TRBJ1-1, with a weak D call TRBD1 (6 bases). The germline gives CDR1 MNHEY, CDR2 SMNVEV (reference sequence). This CDR3 comprises 15 residues. Trimming removed 4 bases from V and 0 bases from J, with 12 bases in between. The CDR3, as DNA: TGTGCCAGCAGTTCAGGGGAGTTTGTGAACACTGAAGCTTTCTTT. It is translated as CASSSGEFVNTEAFF.

This clonotype has just a few counts. The CDR3 nucleotides read TGTGCCAGCAGCTTAAGGGCCCTCCTGGGTAGCGGGCCCCCAGATACGCAGTATTTT. It yields the protein CASSLRALLGSGPPDTQYF. V gene TRBV7-9 combines with J gene TRBJ2-3; 7 nucleotides line up with TRBD2. V lost 2 bases to trimming and J lost 4 bases; unmatched junction nucleotides: 18. Germline V gives CDR1 SEHNR, CDR2 FQNEAQ (reference sequence). The CDR3 is 19 residues long. Based on the CDR3 plus reference TRBV7-9 and TRBJ2-3, the full variable domain is DTGVSQNPRHKITKRGQNVTFRCDPISEHNRLYWYRQTLGQGPEFLTYFQNEAQLEKSRLLSDRFSAERPKGSFSTLEIQRTEQGDSAMYLCASSLRALLGSGPPDTQYFGPGTRLTVL.

The table lists this clonotype with a count of one. This may arise from a read error, as a much more abundant clone is one base away. This sequence joins TRBV28 and TRBJ1-5; D remains ambiguous. V lost 1 base to trimming and J lost 9 bases, with 10 bases between them. From germline, CDR1 is MDHEN and CDR2 SYDVKM. The CDR3 has 13 residues. The CDR3 region has the DNA TGTGCCAGCAGTTTATCCTGGGATCGGCCCCAGCATTTT. Its translation: CASSLSWDRPQHF.

This clonotype was seen more than once but under ten times. The V call is TRBV7-9, the J call TRBJ2-7, with 9 bases aligning to TRBD1. Germline V gene data show CDR1 as SEHNR and CDR2 as FQNEAQ (reference sequence). CDR3 size: 17 residues. Trimming at V came to 0 bases and at J to 4 bases, leaving 10 bases not matched to a gene. The CDR3: CASSLALGTGSSYEQYF. DNA of the CDR3: TGTGCCAGCAGCTTAGCGTTGGGGACAGGGTCCTCGTACGAGCAGTACTTC.

The sample holds many counts of this clonotype. The rearrangement joins TRBV14 to TRBJ2-1; possible D gene TRBD1, 6 bases. This CDR3 is built from 13 residues. V shed 2 bases and J shed 15 bases, with 17 bases lying between them. Germline V gives CDR1 SGHDN, CDR2 FVKESK. The DNA of the CDR3 is TGTGCCAGCAGCCAAATGGGGACACCTAGAGGGTTCTTC. It is translated as CASSQMGTPRGFF.

Only a few counts were recorded for this clonotype. The rearrangement joins TRBV20-1 to TRBJ1-2; a possible D gene is TRBD1 (5 bases). V was cut by 0 bases and J by 5 bases, with 10 bases left in between. The germline gives CDR1 DFQATT, CDR2 SNEGSKA (reference sequence). This CDR3 has 13 amino acids. This CDR3 reads CSARETETYGYTF. DNA for the CDR3: TGCAGTGCTAGAGAGACAGAAACTTATGGCTACACCTTC.

The genes are TRBV18 and TRBJ1-5, with TRBD1 matching 10 bases. Germline trimming cut 5 bases from V and 0 bases from J; bases unmatched to any gene: 10. This CDR3 is 18 amino acids long. Germline V gene sequence: CDR1 KGHSH, CDR2 LQKENI. This chain's CDR3 is CASSETGGLSYSNQPQHF. The CDR3 DNA sequence: TGTGCCAGCTCAGAGACAGGGGGCCTATCCTATAGCAATCAGCCCCAGCATTTT.

This clonotype was seen once. A read error may explain this, as a much larger clone is one base away. The chain is built from TRBV7-9 and TRBJ1-4; perhaps TRBD1 as D (5 bases). The CDR3 length is 15 residues. Germline V gives CDR1 SEHNR, CDR2 FQNEAQ (reference sequence). DNA of the CDR3: TGTGCCAACAGCACACGGACGGGACTGAATGAAAAACTGTTTTTT. Its protein is CANSTRTGLNEKLFF.

This clonotype has at least ten counts. The chain has TRBV6-2 or TRBV6-3 and TRBJ2-7, with D maybe TRBD2 (6 bases). The CDR3 consists of 13 residues. The germline V and J ends were trimmed by 2 bases and 3 bases, with 8 bases remaining between them. Per the germline V gene, CDR1 is MNHEY and CDR2 is SVGEGT. CDR3: CASSYEEGYEQYF. CDR3 coding DNA: TGTGCCAGCAGTTACGAGGAGGGCTACGAGCAGTACTTC.

The chain joins TRBV4-3 to TRBJ2-1; unclear D gene. CDR1 is LGHNA, CDR2 YSLEER, per germline. This CDR3 is built from 16 residues. V shed 5 bases and J shed 0 bases, with 14 bases lying between them. The CDR3 spells CASSSVYRASYNEQFF. The CDR3 DNA sequence: TGCGCCAGCAGCTCCGTATATCGGGCCTCCTACAATGAGCAGTTCTTC.